The T cell receptor beta chain under discussion was sequenced for a study of beta chain features in type 1 diabetes. The isolated RNA, all of it, was reverse transcribed, so expressed TCRB transcripts were what got sequenced. The table came from immunoSEQ multiplex PCR; TCRdb's copy has only in-frame clones and leaves some out. The sample comprises 150,000 to 200,000 clones, 9% to 10% of which are singletons, and approximately 2.2% rests with the top ten. Sequencing input: central memory CD4+ T cells from blood. The clonotype was recovered from a woman younger than 35 in good health.

The CDR3 bases are TGTGCCAGCAGCCCGACTAGCGGGGTGGAAGATACGCAGTATTTT. Translated, it gives CASSPTSGVEDTQYF. The chain employs TRBV4-2 and TRBJ2-3; 11 nucleotides line up with TRBD2. The CDR3 covers 15 residues. The trim removed 4 bases at V and 5 bases at J, leaving 5 bases unmatched. CDR1 LGHNA and CDR2 YNFKEQ come from the germline V gene.